Sequencing of this T cell receptor (beta chain) was carried out in a study of radiotherapy plus CTLA-4 blockade in lung cancer. Assay: immunoSEQ multiplex PCR; the TCRdb copy retains only in-frame clones and omits some. This repertoire shows nearly 15,000 clones, 72% found once; its top ten account for about 55%. This clone was detected a few times. The antigen remains unidentified. Findings and caveats of the study: In blood, TCR clones derived from the tumor expanded after radiotherapy plus ipilimumab.

The CDR3 is 15 residues long. The sample consisted of peripheral blood, taken from a patient treated with radiotherapy plus ipilimumab. The chain combines TRBV21-1 with TRBJ2-7; TRBD1 was called by the table and not checked on the DNA. TRBV21-1 is a known pseudogene. The TCR sequence derives from a human donor with non-small cell lung cancer whose response to radiotherapy plus ipilimumab could not be evaluated. In DNA, the CDR3 is TGTGCCAGCAGCAACAAAGGAAGGGGCCGGCTGGAGCAGTACTTC. Amino acids: CASSNKGRGRLEQYF.